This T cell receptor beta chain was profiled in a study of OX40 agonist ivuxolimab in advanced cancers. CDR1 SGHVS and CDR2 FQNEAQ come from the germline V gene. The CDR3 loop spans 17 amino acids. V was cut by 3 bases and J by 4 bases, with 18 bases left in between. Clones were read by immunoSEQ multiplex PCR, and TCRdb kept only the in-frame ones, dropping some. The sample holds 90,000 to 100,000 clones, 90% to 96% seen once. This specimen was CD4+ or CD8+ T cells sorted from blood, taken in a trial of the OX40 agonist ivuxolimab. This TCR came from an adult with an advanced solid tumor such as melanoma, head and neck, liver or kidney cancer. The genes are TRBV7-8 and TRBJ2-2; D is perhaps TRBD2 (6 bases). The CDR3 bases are TGTGCCAGCAGCTTCACCCCTCCCGGGGGTGGCACCGGGGAGCTGTTTTTT. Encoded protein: CASSFTPPGGGTGELFF.